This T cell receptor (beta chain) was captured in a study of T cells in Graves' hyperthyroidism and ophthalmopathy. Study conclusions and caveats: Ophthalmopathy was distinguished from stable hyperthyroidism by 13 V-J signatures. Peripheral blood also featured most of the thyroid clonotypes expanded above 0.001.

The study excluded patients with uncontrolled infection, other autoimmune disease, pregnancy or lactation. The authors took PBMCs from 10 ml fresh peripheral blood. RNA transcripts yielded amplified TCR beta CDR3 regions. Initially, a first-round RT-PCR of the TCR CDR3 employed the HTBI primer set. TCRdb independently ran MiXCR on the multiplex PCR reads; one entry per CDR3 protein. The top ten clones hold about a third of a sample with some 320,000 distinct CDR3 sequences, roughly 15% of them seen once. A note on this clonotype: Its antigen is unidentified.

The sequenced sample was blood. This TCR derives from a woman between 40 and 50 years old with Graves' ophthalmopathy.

The CDR3 coding sequence is TGCGCCAGCAGCGCCGCCGAGGCGGGGACCTACGAGCAGTACTTC. Protein sequence: CASSAAEAGTYEQYF. This rearrangement joins TRBV5-1 to TRBJ2-7; a weak D match, TRBD2 (6 bases). CDR1 is SGHRS and CDR2 is YFSETQ in the germline V gene. The CDR3 sequence is 15 residues long. The germline V and J ends were trimmed by 4 bases and 2 bases, with 16 bases remaining between them. Full variable domain (remainder filled in from reference TRBV5-1 and TRBJ2-7): KAGVTQTPRYLIKTRGQQVTLSCSPISGHRSVSWYQQTPGQGLQFLFEYFSETQRNKGNFPGRFSGRQFSNSRSEMNVSTLELGDSALYLCASSAAEAGTYEQYFGPGTRLTVT.